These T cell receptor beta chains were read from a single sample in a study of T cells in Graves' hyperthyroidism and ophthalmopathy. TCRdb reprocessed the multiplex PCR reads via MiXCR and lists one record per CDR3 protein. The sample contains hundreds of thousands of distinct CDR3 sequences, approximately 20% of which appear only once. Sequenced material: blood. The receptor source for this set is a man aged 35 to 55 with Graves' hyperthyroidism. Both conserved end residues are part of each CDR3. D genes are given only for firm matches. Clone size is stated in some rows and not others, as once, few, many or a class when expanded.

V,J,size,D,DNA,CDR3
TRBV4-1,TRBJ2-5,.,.,TGCGCCAGCAGCCAAGATTTGGAGACCCAGTACTTC,CASSQDLETQYF
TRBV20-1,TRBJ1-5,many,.,TGCAGTGCTAGAGATCGGTATCAGTATAGCAATCAGCCCCAGCATTTT,CSARDRYQYSNQPQHF
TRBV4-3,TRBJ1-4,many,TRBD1,TGCGCCAGCAGCCCCCACTCCAGGGGGCACGGGGGGGGGAGTGAAAAACTGTTTTTT,CASSPHSRGHGGGSEKLFF
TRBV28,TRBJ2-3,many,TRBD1,TGTGCCAGCAGGGGGGATTCCGGGACAGGGGCAACAGATACGCAGTATTTT,CASRGDSGTGATDTQYF
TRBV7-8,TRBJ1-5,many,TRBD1,TGTGCCAGCAGCTCGACAGGGTATCAGCAGCCCCAGCATTTT,CASSSTGYQQPQHF
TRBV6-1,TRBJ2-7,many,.,TGTGCCAGCAGTGCAATTCTTCAGGTTAAAGGGTACGAGCAGTACTTC,CASSAILQVKGYEQYF
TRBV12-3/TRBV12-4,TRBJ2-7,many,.,TGTGCCAGCAGTTTCAGGCACCACTACGAGCAGTACTTC,CASSFRHHYEQYF
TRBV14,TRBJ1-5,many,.,TGTGCCAGCAGCCAAGACCACAATCAGCCCCAGCATTTT,CASSQDHNQPQHF
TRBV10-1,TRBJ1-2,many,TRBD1,TGCGCCAGCAGCTCCTCTGGGACAGGGTCCGGCTACACCTTC,CASSSSGTGSGYTF
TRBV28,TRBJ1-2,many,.,TGTGCCAGCAGTCCATCATGGGGGTATGGCTACACCTTC,CASSPSWGYGYTF
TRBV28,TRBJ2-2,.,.,TGTGCCAGCAGTTTCAAGCATGGGGGGGGGGCTTGGACCGGGGAGCTGTTTTTT,CASSFKHGGGAWTGELFF
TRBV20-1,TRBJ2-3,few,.,TGCAGTGCCAATTCACAGGGAGGAAGAACAGATACGCAGTATTTT,CSANSQGGRTDTQYF
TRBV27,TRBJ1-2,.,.,TGTGCCAGCAGTCCCCGGCGGGGCGACTATGGCTACACCTTC,CASSPRRGDYGYTF
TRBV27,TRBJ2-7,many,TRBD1,TGTGCCAGCAGTTTAGCAGGACAGGGGGCGACCTACGAGCAGTACTTC,CASSLAGQGATYEQYF
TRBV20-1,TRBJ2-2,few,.,TGCAGTGCCCCTAGGACGGTCACCGGGGAGCTGTTTTTT,CSAPRTVTGELFF
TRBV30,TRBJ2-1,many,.,TGTGCCTGGAGTAGGGTGGGAGACAATGAGCAGTTCTTC,CAWSRVGDNEQFF
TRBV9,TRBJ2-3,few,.,TGTGCCAGCAGCCCCACGCCACACACAGATACGCAGTATTTT,CASSPTPHTDTQYF
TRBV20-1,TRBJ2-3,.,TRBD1,TGCAGTGCACGGACAGGGGCCCCAGATACGCAGTATTTT,CSARTGAPDTQYF
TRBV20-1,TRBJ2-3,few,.,TGCAGTGCAAACCGAGGGGGTAACCGGGGGGATACGCAGTATTTT,CSANRGGNRGDTQYF
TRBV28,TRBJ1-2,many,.,TGTGCCAGCATCCAAGGAGCTAACTATGGCTACACCTTC,CASIQGANYGYTF
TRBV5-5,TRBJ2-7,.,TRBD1,TGTGCCAGCAGCCAAGGCAACAGGGGGCGCGAGCAGTACTTC,CASSQGNRGREQYF
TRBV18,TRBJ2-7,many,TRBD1,TGTGCCAGCTCACCCGGACAGGACTCCTACGAGCAGTACTTC,CASSPGQDSYEQYF
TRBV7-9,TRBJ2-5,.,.,TGTGCCAGCAGCTTATTCGGGGGGCAGGAGACCCAGTACTTC,CASSLFGGQETQYF
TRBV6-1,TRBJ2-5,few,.,TGTGCCAGCAGTGTCTACAGGGTCCAAGAGACCCAGTACTTC,CASSVYRVQETQYF
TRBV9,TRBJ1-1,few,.,TGTGCCAGCAGCGTAGCAGATAACACTGAAGCTTTCTTT,CASSVADNTEAFF
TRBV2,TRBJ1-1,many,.,TGTGCCTCACAGGTAGGAGGCACTGAAGCTTTCTTT,CASQVGGTEAFF
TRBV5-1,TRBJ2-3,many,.,TGCGCCAGCAGCTCCCGGACAGCCACAGATACGCAGTATTTT,CASSSRTATDTQYF
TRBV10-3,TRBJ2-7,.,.,TGTGCCATCAGTGTGGGGCAGAAGACCTACGAGCAGTACTTC,CAISVGQKTYEQYF
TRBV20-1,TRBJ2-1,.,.,TGCAGTGCTAGAGTAAGATTATGGGACAATGAGCAGTTCTTC,CSARVRLWDNEQFF
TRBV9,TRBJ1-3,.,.,TGTGCCAGCAGCTTAGGACCTAGGACAGTCTCTGGAAACACCATATATTTT,CASSLGPRTVSGNTIYF
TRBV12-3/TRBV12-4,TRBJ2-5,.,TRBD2,TGTGCCAGCAGCCGCGAGGTAGCGGGGGGAGAGACCCAGTACTTC,CASSREVAGGETQYF
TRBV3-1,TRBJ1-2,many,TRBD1,TGTGCCAGCAGCCAAGAGGACAGGGCTGGCTACACCTTC,CASSQEDRAGYTF
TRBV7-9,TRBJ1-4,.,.,TGTGCCAGCAGCTTCCGGTTGGCAGGGGTTAATGAAAAACTGTTTTTT,CASSFRLAGVNEKLFF
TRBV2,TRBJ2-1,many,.,TGTGCCAGCAGTGTAGCGGAGCAATACAATGAGCAGTTCTTC,CASSVAEQYNEQFF
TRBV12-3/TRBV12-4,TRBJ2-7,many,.,TGTGCCAGCGCGGGACTGACGAGCTCCTACGAGCAGTACTTC,CASAGLTSSYEQYF
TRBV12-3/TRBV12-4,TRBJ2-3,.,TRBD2,TGTGCCAGCAGTTACGAAAGGACTAGCGGGGGGTATCCTAGCACAGATACGCAGTATTTT,CASSYERTSGGYPSTDTQYF
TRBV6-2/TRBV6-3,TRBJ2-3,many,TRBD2,TGTGCCAGCAGTTTTTGGACAGTTTCGACCTGGACTAGCGGTAGCACAGATACGCAGTATTTT,CASSFWTVSTWTSGSTDTQYF
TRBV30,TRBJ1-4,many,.,TGTGCCTGGAGTCCAGGGGTGGACGAAAAACTGTTTTTT,CAWSPGVDEKLFF
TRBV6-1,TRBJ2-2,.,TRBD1,TGTGCCACCAAGGGACAGGGGGGGAACACCGGGGAGCTGTTTTTT,CATKGQGGNTGELFF
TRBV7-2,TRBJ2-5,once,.,TGTGCCAGCAGGCCGGACAGAGGTGGAGAGACCCAGTACTTC,CASRPDRGGETQYF
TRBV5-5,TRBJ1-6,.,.,TGTGCCAGCAGCTTGGATGCCCTCCCACCCCTCCACTTT,CASSLDALPPLHF
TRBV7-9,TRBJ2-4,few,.,TGTGCCAGCAGCTTAGTCCGTGGGGCCGCTCGAGCCAAAAACATTCAGTACTTC,CASSLVRGAARAKNIQYF
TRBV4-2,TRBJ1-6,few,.,TGTGCCAGCAGCCAGGACGTACTGAGAAGCTCCTATAATTCACCCCTCCACTTT,CASSQDVLRSSYNSPLHF
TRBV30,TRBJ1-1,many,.,TGTGCCTGGAGTGTCCAGGGGAACACTGAAGCTTTCTTT,CAWSVQGNTEAFF
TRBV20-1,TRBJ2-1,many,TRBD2,TGCAGTGCTAGAGATCAGCGGGGGGGGGACAATGAGCAGTTCTTC,CSARDQRGGDNEQFF
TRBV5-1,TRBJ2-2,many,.,TGCGCCAGCAGTGTTAGCCCCTTCCGGGAGCTGTTTTTT,CASSVSPFRELFF
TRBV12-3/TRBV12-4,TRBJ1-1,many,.,TGTGCCAGCAGTTTAGAAGGAATTGAAGCTTTCTTT,CASSLEGIEAFF
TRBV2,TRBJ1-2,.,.,TGTGCCAGCAGTGACAACGAGGGGGGCTACACCTTC,CASSDNEGGYTF
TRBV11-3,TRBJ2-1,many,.,TGTGCCAGCAGCTTAGGTTCAGGGGAGGACAATGAGCAGTTCTTC,CASSLGSGEDNEQFF